Each of the 14 T cell receptor beta chains below was sequenced from the same sample in a study of beta chain features in type 1 diabetes. Regarding the study as a whole: In all four CD4+ subsets, TCRB CDR3 length was significantly, moderately reduced in type 1 diabetes.

These receptors lack a known antigen. Investigators reverse transcribed all isolated RNA, so they sequenced expressed TCRB transcripts. Assay used: immunoSEQ multiplex PCR; TCRdb lists only in-frame clones, some missing. The sample shows a few hundred thousand clones, roughly 15% of them seen only once. The sequenced material came from naive CD4+ T cells from blood. These receptors were taken from a man younger than 30 with type 1 diabetes.

In this sample, this clone turned up a few times. The chain is built from TRBV7-8 and TRBJ2-5; TRBD2 might be the D (6 bases). Per germline, CDR1 SGHVS and CDR2 FQNEAQ. With 1 base removed from V and 7 bases from J, the gap between germline ends came to 10 bases. The CDR3 consists of 13 residues. The CDR3 loop is CASSLVGAGTQYF. The CDR3 bases are TGTGCCAGCAGCTTAGTAGGAGCGGGGACCCAGTACTTC.

The genes are TRBV6-6 and TRBJ2-7; 9 bases align to TRBD2. In germline, CDR1 is MNHNY, CDR2 SVGAGI (reference sequence). The CDR3 runs to 15 residues. V gave up 6 bases and J gave up 2 bases; unmatched junction bases: 8. The CDR3: CASSPAGGRPYEQYF. DNA of the CDR3: TGTGCCAGCAGCCCGGCGGGAGGGAGACCCTACGAGCAGTACTTC.

This clone was detected only a few times. The chain joins TRBV6-5 to TRBJ2-7, with 8 bases matching TRBD2. V dropped 3 bases and J dropped 4; count of bases not matched to a gene: 11. Per germline, CDR1 MNHEY and CDR2 SVGAGI. CDR3 length: 16 residues. For the CDR3, the DNA is TGTGCCAGCAGTTATACAAGTCCCGGGAGGGGGTACGAGCAGTACTTC. Its protein product is CASSYTSPGRGYEQYF.

V is TRBV7-2 and J is TRBJ2-7; 11 bases align to TRBD2. The trim removed 3 bases at V and 6 bases at J, leaving 10 bases unmatched. The CDR3 spans 16 residues. The V gene's germline CDR1 is SGHTA and CDR2 FQGNSA. The DNA for the CDR3 is TGTGCCAGCAGCTTTGCAGCCGGGACTAGCGGTTTCGAGCAGTACTTC. It yields the protein CASSFAAGTSGFEQYF.

This clone came up a few times. The gene calls are TRBV27 and TRBJ1-4; 8 positions agree with TRBD1. CDR1 is MNHEY and CDR2 is SMNVEV in the germline V gene (reference sequence). The CDR3 runs 17 residues. The V and J ends lost 2 bases and 2 bases, in that order; junction bases with no gene match: 7. For the CDR3, the DNA is TGTGCCAGCAGTTTACGGCGACAGGGGTGGACTAATGAAAAACTGTTTTTT. Protein sequence: CASSLRRQGWTNEKLFF.

The chain is built from TRBV7-9 and TRBJ1-1, with D perhaps matching TRBD1 (5 bases). CDR3 length equals 15 residues. CDR1 and CDR2 (germline): SEHNR, FQNEAQ (reference sequence). Trimming left V 4 bases short and J 7 bases short, with 19 bases between. CDR3 region: CASSYQRGRESEAFF. The CDR3 nucleotides are TGTGCCAGCAGCTATCAACGGGGCCGGGAGAGTGAAGCTTTCTTT.

In DNA, the CDR3 is TGTGCCAGTCAGGCCCCGAACTATGGCTACACCTTC. Translation gives CASQAPNYGYTF. The V call is TRBV19, the J call TRBJ1-2; no clear D gene. The germline V gene has CDR1 LNHDA and CDR2 SQIVND (reference sequence). Trimming took 8 bases from V and 2 from J, leaving 9 bases between them. The CDR3 spans 12 residues.

This clone was detected a few times. The chain employs TRBV7-9 and TRBJ2-1; D possibly corresponds to TRBD1 (5 bases). The CDR3 spans 13 residues. CDR1 is SEHNR, CDR2 FQNEAQ, per germline (reference sequence). With 2 bases removed from V and 6 bases from J, the gap between germline ends came to 8 bases. CDR3 residues: CASSLSRGNEQFF. CDR3 sequence (DNA): TGTGCCAGCAGCTTAAGTAGGGGCAATGAGCAGTTCTTC.

The V and J genes are TRBV28 and TRBJ2-5, with 7 bases lining up with TRBD1. The V gene end was trimmed by 6 bases and the J gene end by 5 bases; junction bases not matched to a gene: 12. CDR3 length equals 15 residues. Germline CDR1 reads MDHEN; CDR2 reads SYDVKM. CDR3 loop: CASSVTGQHRETQYF. CDR3 nucleotide sequence: TGTGCCAGCAGCGTGACAGGGCAGCATCGGGAGACCCAGTACTTC.

This chain connects TRBV6-6 to TRBJ1-1, with TRBD1 as a possible D gene (5 bases). Trimming shortened V by 2 bases and J by 6 bases, and 10 bases separated the two germline ends. The CDR3 consists of 13 residues. CDR1 is MNHNY, CDR2 SVGAGI, per germline (reference sequence). Here the CDR3 DNA reads TGTGCCAGCAGTTACGCAGGAGGGGCTGAAGCTTTCTTT. Translated: CASSYAGGAEAFF.

This clone was found a few times. The chain uses TRBV18 and TRBJ2-5; 8 nucleotides align to TRBD1. V was clipped by 1 base and J by 4 bases; unmatched bases: 2. This CDR3 contains 14 residues. Germline CDR1 KGHSH, CDR2 LQKENI. The CDR3 here is CASSPLGTGETQYF. The CDR3 nucleotides are TGTGCCAGCTCACCACTCGGGACAGGAGAGACCCAGTACTTC.

This clone showed up just once. This chain uses TRBV5-1 with TRBJ1-1; TRBD1 is a possible D gene (5 bases). Germline loops: CDR1 SGHRS, CDR2 YFSETQ. CDR3 length equals 15 residues. Between the trimmed V and J ends, which lost 1 base and 5 bases, there was a span of 15 bases. CDR3 sequence reads: CASSLSGGRGTEAFF. CDR3 coding DNA: TGCGCCAGCAGCTTGTCCGGCGGGCGGGGGACTGAAGCTTTCTTT.

V usage is TRBV4-3 and J usage is TRBJ1-2; 8 nucleotides agree with TRBD1. The V segment lost 1 base and the J segment 4 bases; nucleotides outside the gene matches: 2. Germline CDR1 and CDR2: LGHNA and YSLEER. The CDR3 is made up of 14 amino acids. DNA of the CDR3: TGCGCCAGCAGCCAAGTACAGGGGGGCTATGGCTACACCTTC. Translation: CASSQVQGGYGYTF.

This clone was seen a few times. The chain recombines TRBV7-8 with TRBJ1-3; weak D call: TRBD1 (6 bases). Trimming pared 0 bases from V and 4 bases from J, leaving 10 bases between. The germline gives CDR1 SGHVS, CDR2 FQNEAQ. The CDR3 length is 15 residues. The chain's CDR3 is CASSLARGIGNTIYF. CDR3 bases: TGTGCCAGCAGCTTAGCGAGGGGGATCGGAAACACCATATATTTT.